The next 4 T cell receptor beta chains were all read from a single sample in a study of immune cell composition in non-small cell lung cancer. Clones were sequenced by immunoSEQ multiplex PCR, and TCRdb holds only the in-frame ones, with some missing. This table has 14,000 to 15,000 clones, about 69% appearing once. The sequenced material came from lung tumor tissue. These receptors were taken from a human donor with non-small cell lung cancer.

The gene calls are TRBV19 and TRBJ2-5; D is perhaps TRBD1 (5 bases). From germline, CDR1 is LNHDA and CDR2 SQIVND (reference sequence). The CDR3 is 14 residues long. Trimming removed 2 bases from V and 3 bases from J, with 10 bases in between. Here the CDR3 DNA reads TGTGCCAGTAGTATAAGGGGTTTGGAAGAGACCCAGTACTTC. It yields the protein CASSIRGLEETQYF.

The chain has TRBV10-3 and TRBJ1-2, with TRBD1 as a possible D gene (5 bases). Germline lookup yields CDR1 ENHRY and CDR2 SYGVKD. V lost 10 bases and J 3 bases, leaving 18 bases between the germline ends. The CDR3 loop spans 14 amino acids. DNA for the CDR3: TGTGCCACCTCGGCGTCAGGGATCGACTATGGCTACACCTTC. Its translation: CATSASGIDYGYTF.

As DNA, the CDR3 is TGTGCCAGCAGCCTAGCGGGGGGCGACCAAGAGACCCAGTACTTC. Protein sequence: CASSLAGGDQETQYF. The rearrangement uses TRBV11-2 and TRBJ2-5; 11 nucleotides agree with TRBD2. V lost 5 bases, J lost 0 bases, and 2 bases stayed unmatched. The CDR3 is made up of 15 amino acids. The germline gives CDR1 SGHAT, CDR2 FQNNGV.

V and J are TRBV18 and TRBJ2-3, with D possibly being TRBD2 (7 bases). The CDR3 loop spans 16 amino acids. Trimming took off 0 bases at V and 4 bases at J, with 14 bases between the two ends. The germline CDR1 and CDR2 sequences are KGHSH and LQKENI. The CDR3 protein is CASSPPTGGTPDTQYF. The CDR3, as DNA: TGTGCCAGCTCACCACCGACGGGGGGCACCCCAGATACGCAGTATTTT.